A selection of T cell receptor beta chains follows, all from one sample in a study of T cell repertoires in cytomegalovirus infection. In TCRdb, the reads were re-called with MiXCR into one record per CDR3 protein. The sample shows about 300,000 distinct CDR3 sequences, 9.6% of them seen only once. The sequenced material came from PBMCs. These receptors all come from a human donor in good health (CMV status not recorded). Some clones in this sample may be carry-over from other donors' samples. CDR3s include the opening cysteine and the closing phenylalanine or tryptophan. D genes are given only for firm matches. The size entry is marked missing in some rows and otherwise reads once, few, many or a size class.

clone_size	v_call	j_call	d_call	cdr3_nt	cdr3_aa
-	TRBV7-2	TRBJ2-3	-	TGTGCCAGCAGCTCCCGACGGAGGACAGATACGCAGTATTTT	CASSSRRRTDTQYF
-	TRBV20-1	TRBJ1-2	-	TGCAGTGCTAGAGATTGGGGGGTCGGTGGCTACACCTTC	CSARDWGVGGYTF
many	TRBV12-3/TRBV12-4	TRBJ2-6	TRBD1	TGTGCCAGCAGTTCAAGACAGGGGTCTGGGGCCAACGTCCTGACTTTC	CASSSRQGSGANVLTF
many	TRBV7-9	TRBJ1-1	-	TGTGCCAGCAGCTTTAACAGGGAGAACACTGAAGCTTTCTTT	CASSFNRENTEAFF
many	TRBV7-2	TRBJ2-2	TRBD1	TGTGCCAGCAGCTGGGGACAGGGGACGAACACCGGGGAGCTGTTTTTT	CASSWGQGTNTGELFF
many	TRBV10-3	TRBJ1-2	-	TGTGCCATCAGGAGAGAGGATGGCTACACCTTC	CAIRREDGYTF
many	TRBV7-3	TRBJ2-3	-	TGTGCCAGCAGCGTGGGACAAGTAGCAGATACGCAGTATTTT	CASSVGQVADTQYF
few	TRBV9	TRBJ1-5	-	TGTGCCAGCAGCCCTGGGGGGGTTAATCAGCCCCAGCATTTT	CASSPGGVNQPQHF
-	TRBV18	TRBJ1-1	-	TGTGCCAGCTCCCCCAGGAGGACAGCTACGAACACTGAAGCTTTCTTT	CASSPRRTATNTEAFF
few	TRBV20-1	TRBJ1-5	-	TGCAGTGCGAGGGCGGGGGCAAGCAATCAGCCCCAGCATTTT	CSARAGASNQPQHF
many	TRBV7-2	TRBJ2-1	TRBD2	TGTGCCAGCAGCCCCGGACTAGCGGGGAATGGTGAGCAGTTCTTC	CASSPGLAGNGEQFF
few	TRBV20-1	TRBJ1-1	-	TGCAGTGCTGCCATGATGAACACTGAAGCTTTCTTT	CSAAMMNTEAFF
many	TRBV7-9	TRBJ2-1	-	TGTGCCAGCAGCTTAGCGGCCAACTCCTACAATGAGCAGTTCTTC	CASSLAANSYNEQFF
many	TRBV28	TRBJ1-2	-	TGTGCCAGCAGTTTAGTAGGGAATGAATATGGCTACACCTTC	CASSLVGNEYGYTF
many	TRBV12-3/TRBV12-4	TRBJ2-1	-	TGTGCCAGCAGGTCCTTAGGCTACAATGAGCAGTTCTTC	CASRSLGYNEQFF
many	TRBV18	TRBJ1-5	-	TGTGCCAGCTCACCACGGGGTTCACCCAATCAGCCCCAGCATTTT	CASSPRGSPNQPQHF
few	TRBV20-1	TRBJ2-1	-	TGCAGTGCTGTCGGTCGGGACCCTCCGGACAATGAGCAGTTCTTC	CSAVGRDPPDNEQFF
many	TRBV11-2	TRBJ2-5	TRBD2	TGTGCCAGCAGCTCCCCCGGGACTATACAAGAGACCCAGTACTTC	CASSSPGTIQETQYF
-	TRBV7-9	TRBJ1-1	-	TGTGCCAGCTCCGGGAGCACTGAAGCTTTCTTT	CASSGSTEAFF
few	TRBV7-9	TRBJ1-1	TRBD1	TGTGCCAGCAGCTTAGCGGGACAGGGGGCGATTAGCACTGAAGCTTTCTTT	CASSLAGQGAISTEAFF
-	TRBV19	TRBJ2-7	TRBD2	TGTGCCAGTAGTTCCGGGACTAGCGTGCAGTACTTC	CASSSGTSVQYF
many	TRBV20-1	TRBJ2-1	-	TGCAGTGCCCGGCGAGGGCGCGATAAGGGGCAGTTCTTC	CSARRGRDKGQFF
-	TRBV12-3/TRBV12-4	TRBJ2-5	TRBD1	TGTGCCAGCAGTTTTAGACAGGGGCCGGGAGAGACCCAGTACTTC	CASSFRQGPGETQYF
many	TRBV12-3/TRBV12-4	TRBJ1-5	-	TGTGCCAGCAGTTTAGGACAGAAGCAGCCCCAGCATTTT	CASSLGQKQPQHF
many	TRBV7-9	TRBJ2-4	-	TGTGCCAGCAGCCCCCCAGGGAAAAACATTCAGTACTTC	CASSPPGKNIQYF
many	TRBV20-1	TRBJ1-2	TRBD1	TGCAGTGCTAGAGTCGACAGGGAGGATGGCTACACCTTC	CSARVDREDGYTF